The present entry profiles one TCR beta chain with its context. The method was immunoSEQ multiplex PCR; TCRdb's version includes in-frame clones alone and lacks a portion of them. The table records 53,000 or so clones, 80% to 90% of them present only once. This sample was taken from a study of lymphopenia after photon versus proton radiotherapy. The CDR3 is made up of 15 amino acids. Germline loops: CDR1 LGHNA, CDR2 YSLEER. Trimming stripped 1 base from V and 1 base from J, with 11 bases between. The starting material was peripheral blood, obtained from a patient treated with photon-based radiotherapy. The chain recombines TRBV4-3 with TRBJ2-7; TRBD2 might be the D (5 bases). The receptor's source is a man aged 50-60 years with gastric cancer. For the CDR3, the DNA is TGCGCCAGCAGCCAAGGGCCTAGCCTTTCCTACGAGCAGTACTTC. Translation gives CASSQGPSLSYEQYF.